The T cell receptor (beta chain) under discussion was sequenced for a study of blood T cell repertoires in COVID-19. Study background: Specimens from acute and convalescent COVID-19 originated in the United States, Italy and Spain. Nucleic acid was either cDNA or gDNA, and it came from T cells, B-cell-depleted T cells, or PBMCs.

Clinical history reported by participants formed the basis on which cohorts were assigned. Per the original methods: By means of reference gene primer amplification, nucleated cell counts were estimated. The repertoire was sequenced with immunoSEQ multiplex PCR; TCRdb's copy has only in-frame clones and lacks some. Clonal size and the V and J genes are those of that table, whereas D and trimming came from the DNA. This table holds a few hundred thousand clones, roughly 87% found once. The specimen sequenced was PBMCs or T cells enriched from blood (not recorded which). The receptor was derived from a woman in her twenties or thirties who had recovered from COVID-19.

The DNA for the CDR3 is TGTGCCTGGAGTGTAATTCGAGGGTCTGGCTACACCTTC. It is translated as CAWSVIRGSGYTF. V and J are TRBV30 and TRBJ1-2, with D hard to call. Germline CDR1 is GTSNPN and CDR2 is SVGIG (reference sequence). V was clipped by 0 bases and J by 7 bases, with 12 bases between them. This CDR3 comprises 13 residues.